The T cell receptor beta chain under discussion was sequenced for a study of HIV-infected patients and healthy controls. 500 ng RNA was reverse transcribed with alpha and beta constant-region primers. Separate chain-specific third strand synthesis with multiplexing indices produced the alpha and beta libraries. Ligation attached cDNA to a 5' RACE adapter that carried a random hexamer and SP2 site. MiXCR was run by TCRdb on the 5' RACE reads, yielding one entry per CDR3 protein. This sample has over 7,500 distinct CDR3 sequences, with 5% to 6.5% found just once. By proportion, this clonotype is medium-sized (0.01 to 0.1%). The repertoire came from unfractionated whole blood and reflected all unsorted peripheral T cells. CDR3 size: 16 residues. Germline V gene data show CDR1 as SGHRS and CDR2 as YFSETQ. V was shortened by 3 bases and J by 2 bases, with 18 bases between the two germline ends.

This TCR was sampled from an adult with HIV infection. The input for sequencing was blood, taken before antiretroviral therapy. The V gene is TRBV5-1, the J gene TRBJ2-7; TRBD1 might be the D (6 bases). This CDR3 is CASSYESGTTPYEQYF. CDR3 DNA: TGCGCCAGCAGCTACGAATCCGGGACAACACCCTACGAGCAGTACTTC.